The entry that follows covers one T cell receptor beta chain sequence. Original methodology: Counts of nucleated cells, estimated from reference gene primer amplification, were obtained. Generated by immunoSEQ multiplex PCR, the TCRdb table keeps only in-frame clones and is missing some. The V and J calls and the clone size are those of that table, but D and trimming were determined from the DNA. The data show a few hundred thousand clones, approximately 89% seen once. The sample is drawn from a study of blood T cell repertoires in COVID-19. Study overall: Samples came from the United States, Italy and Spain, spanning acute and convalescent COVID-19. Sources were T cells, B-cell-depleted T cells, or PBMCs; the material itself was cDNA or gDNA.

This CDR3 region has 14 residues. The V gene end was trimmed by 5 bases and the J gene end by 7 bases; junction bases not matched to a gene: 3. Germline CDR1 and CDR2: MNHEY and SMNVEV (reference sequence). The chain joins TRBV27 to TRBJ2-3, with TRBD2 matching 13 bases. Sequencing was done on a sample of peripheral blood. This receptor was obtained from a woman between 50 and 59 years old with acute or convalescent COVID-19. The CDR3: CASSGLAGVHTQYF. Here the CDR3 DNA reads TGTGCCAGCAGTGGACTAGCGGGAGTTCATACGCAGTATTTT.